This TCR beta chain was recorded in a study of blood T cell repertoires in COVID-19. Study overall: Both acute and convalescent COVID-19 samples were obtained from the United States, Italy and Spain. The analysed material was cDNA or gDNA that came from T cells, B-cell-depleted T cells, or PBMCs.

This clone was recorded a few times. Germline-derived CDR1 and CDR2 are SGHTA and FQGNSA. V lost 5 bases and J lost 4, with 12 bases in between. The length of the CDR3 is 15 residues. Per the study methods: Using reference gene primer amplification, nucleated cell counts were estimated. Libraries were prepared by immunoSEQ multiplex PCR; TCRdb keeps only in-frame clonotypes and omits some of them. V and J calls and clone size are given by that table; D and trimming were obtained from the DNA. The top ten clones hold approximately 5.4% of a sample with under 200,000 clones, roughly 85% of them seen once.

Sequenced: peripheral blood. The TCR comes from a woman aged 25 to 39 with acute or convalescent COVID-19. V gene TRBV7-2 combines with J gene TRBJ1-6, with D perhaps matching TRBD1 (6 bases). CDR3 coding DNA: TGTGCCAGCAGCGCCCAGACAGGATATAATTCACCCCTCCACTTT. This sequence encodes CASSAQTGYNSPLHF.